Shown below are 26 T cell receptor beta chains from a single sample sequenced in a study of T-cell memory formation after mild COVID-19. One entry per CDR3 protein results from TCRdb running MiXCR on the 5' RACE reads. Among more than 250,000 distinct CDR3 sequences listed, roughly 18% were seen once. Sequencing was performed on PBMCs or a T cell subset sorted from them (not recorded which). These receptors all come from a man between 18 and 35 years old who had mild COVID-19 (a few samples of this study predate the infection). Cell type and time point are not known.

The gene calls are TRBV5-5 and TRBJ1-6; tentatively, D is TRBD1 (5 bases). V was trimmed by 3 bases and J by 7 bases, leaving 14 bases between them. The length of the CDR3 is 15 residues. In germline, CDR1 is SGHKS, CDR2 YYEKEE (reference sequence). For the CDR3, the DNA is TGTGCCAGCAGCTCCGGACGAGGGGCAAATTCACCCCTCCACTTT. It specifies CASSSGRGANSPLHF.

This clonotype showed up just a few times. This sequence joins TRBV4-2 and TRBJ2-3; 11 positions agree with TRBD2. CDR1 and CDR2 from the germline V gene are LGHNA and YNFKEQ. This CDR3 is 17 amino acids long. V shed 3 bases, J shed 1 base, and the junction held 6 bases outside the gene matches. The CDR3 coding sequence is TGTGCCAGCAGCCACCTTCTTAGCGGGGGGGGCACAGATACGCAGTATTTT. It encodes CASSHLLSGGGTDTQYF.

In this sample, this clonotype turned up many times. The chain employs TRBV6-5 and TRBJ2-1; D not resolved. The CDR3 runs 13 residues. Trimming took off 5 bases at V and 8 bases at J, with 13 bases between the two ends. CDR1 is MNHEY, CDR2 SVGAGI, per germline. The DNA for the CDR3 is TGTGCCAGCAGTCCTTCCCCCGGCCATGAGCAGTTCTTC. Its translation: CASSPSPGHEQFF.

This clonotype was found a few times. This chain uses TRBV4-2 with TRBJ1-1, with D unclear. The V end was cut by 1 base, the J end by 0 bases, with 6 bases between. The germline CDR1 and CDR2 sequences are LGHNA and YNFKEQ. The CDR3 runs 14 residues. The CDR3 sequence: CASSQAGMNTEAFF. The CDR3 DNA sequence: TGTGCCAGCAGCCAAGCAGGTATGAACACTGAAGCTTTCTTT.

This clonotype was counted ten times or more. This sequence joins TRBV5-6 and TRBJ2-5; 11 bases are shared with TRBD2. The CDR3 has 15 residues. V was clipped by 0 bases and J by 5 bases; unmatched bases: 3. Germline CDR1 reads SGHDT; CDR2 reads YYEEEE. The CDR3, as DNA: TGTGCCAGCAGCTTGGCTAGCGGGGGGTTCGAGACCCAGTACTTC. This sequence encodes CASSLASGGFETQYF.

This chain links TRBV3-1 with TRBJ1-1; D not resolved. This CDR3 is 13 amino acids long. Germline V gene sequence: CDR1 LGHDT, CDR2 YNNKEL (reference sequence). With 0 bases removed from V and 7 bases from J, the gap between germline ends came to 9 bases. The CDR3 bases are TGTGCCAGCAGCCAAGATCGAATGAATGAAGCTTTCTTT. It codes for CASSQDRMNEAFF.

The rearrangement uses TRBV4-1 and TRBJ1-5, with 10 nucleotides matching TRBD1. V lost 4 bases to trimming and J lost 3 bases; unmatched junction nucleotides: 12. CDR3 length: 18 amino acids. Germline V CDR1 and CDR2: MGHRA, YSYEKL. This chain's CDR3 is CASSRRQGAEDNNQPQHF. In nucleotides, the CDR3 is TGCGCCAGCAGCCGTAGACAGGGGGCCGAAGACAACAATCAGCCCCAGCATTTT.

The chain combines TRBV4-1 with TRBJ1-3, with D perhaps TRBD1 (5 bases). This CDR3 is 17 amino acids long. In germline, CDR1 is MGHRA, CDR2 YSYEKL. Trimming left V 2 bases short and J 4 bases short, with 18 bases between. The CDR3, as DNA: TGCGCCAGCAGCCAATCTTTGGGCAGGGAAAAAGGAAACACCATATATTTT. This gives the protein CASSQSLGREKGNTIYF.

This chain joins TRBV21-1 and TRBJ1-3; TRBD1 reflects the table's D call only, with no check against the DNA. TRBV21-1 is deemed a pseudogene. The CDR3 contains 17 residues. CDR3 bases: TGTGCCACCAAGTCGGGACAGATTAGAAACTCTGGAAACACCATATATTTT. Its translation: CATKSGQIRNSGNTIYF.

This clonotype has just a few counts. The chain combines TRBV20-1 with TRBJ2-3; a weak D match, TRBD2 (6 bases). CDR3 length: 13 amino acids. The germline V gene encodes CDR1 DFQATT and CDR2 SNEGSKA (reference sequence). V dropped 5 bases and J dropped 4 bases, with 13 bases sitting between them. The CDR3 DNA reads TGCAGTGCTCCAGGCGGGGTCTCAGATACGCAGTATTTT. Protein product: CSAPGGVSDTQYF.

CDR3 loop: CASSSAGVEETQYF. The DNA of the CDR3 is TGTGCCAGCAGCTCCGCAGGAGTCGAGGAGACCCAGTACTTC. The chain has TRBV11-3 and TRBJ2-5; D not resolved. Germline V gene sequence: CDR1 SGHNT, CDR2 YENEEA. The CDR3 contains 14 residues. V lost 4 bases and J lost 5, with 14 bases in between.

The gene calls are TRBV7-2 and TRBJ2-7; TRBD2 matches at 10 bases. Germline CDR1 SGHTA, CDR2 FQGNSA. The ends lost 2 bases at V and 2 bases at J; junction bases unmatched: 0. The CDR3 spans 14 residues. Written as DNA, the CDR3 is TGTGCCAGCAGCTTACTAGCGGGGGCCTACGAGCAGTACTTC. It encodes CASSLLAGAYEQYF. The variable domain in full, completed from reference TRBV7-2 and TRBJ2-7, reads GAGVSQSPSNKVTEKGKDVELRCDPISGHTALYWYRQSLGQGLEFLIYFQGNSAPDKSGLPSDRFSAERTGGSVSTLTIQRTQQEDSAVYLCASSLLAGAYEQYFGPGTRLTVT.

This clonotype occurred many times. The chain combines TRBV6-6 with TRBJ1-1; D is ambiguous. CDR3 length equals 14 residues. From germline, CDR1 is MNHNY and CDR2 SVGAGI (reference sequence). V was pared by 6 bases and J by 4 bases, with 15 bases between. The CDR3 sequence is CASSRKPYSTEAFF. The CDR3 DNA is TGTGCCAGCAGCCGAAAGCCCTACAGCACTGAAGCTTTCTTT.

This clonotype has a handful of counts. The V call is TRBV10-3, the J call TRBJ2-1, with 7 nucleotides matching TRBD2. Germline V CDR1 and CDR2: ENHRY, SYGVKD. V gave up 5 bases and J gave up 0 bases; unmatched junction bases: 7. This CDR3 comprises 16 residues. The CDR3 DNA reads TGTGCCATCAGTACCTCAGCGGGGAGCTCCTACAATGAGCAGTTCTTC. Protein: CAISTSAGSSYNEQFF.

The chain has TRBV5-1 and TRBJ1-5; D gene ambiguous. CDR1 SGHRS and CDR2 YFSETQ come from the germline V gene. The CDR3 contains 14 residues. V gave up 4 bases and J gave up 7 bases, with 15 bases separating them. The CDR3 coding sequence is TGCGCCAGCAGCCTCACACCCTGGACGCAGCCCCAGCATTTT. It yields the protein CASSLTPWTQPQHF.

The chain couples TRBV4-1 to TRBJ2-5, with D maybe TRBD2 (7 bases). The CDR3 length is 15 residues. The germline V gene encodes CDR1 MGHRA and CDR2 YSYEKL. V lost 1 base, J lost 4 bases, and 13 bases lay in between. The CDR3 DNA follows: TGCGCCAGCAGCCAAGTAGCCGGGGGGCCAGAGACCCAGTACTTC. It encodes CASSQVAGGPETQYF.

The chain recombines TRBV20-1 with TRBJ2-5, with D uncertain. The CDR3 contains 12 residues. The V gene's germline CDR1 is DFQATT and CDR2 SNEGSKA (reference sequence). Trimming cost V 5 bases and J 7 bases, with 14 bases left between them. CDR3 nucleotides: TGCAGTGCTTTGGGCCTGTCCGTGACCCAGTACTTC. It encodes CSALGLSVTQYF.

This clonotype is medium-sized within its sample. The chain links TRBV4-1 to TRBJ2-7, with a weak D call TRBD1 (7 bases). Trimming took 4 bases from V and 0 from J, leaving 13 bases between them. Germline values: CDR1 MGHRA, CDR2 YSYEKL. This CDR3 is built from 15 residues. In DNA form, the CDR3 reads TGCGCCAGCAGCCTCAGGGGGGAAAGCTCCTACGAGCAGTACTTC. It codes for CASSLRGESSYEQYF.

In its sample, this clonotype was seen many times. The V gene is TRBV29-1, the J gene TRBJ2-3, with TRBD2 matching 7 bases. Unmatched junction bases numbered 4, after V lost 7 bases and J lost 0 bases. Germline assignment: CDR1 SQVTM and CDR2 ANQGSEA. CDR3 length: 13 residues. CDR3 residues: CSGTSDSTDTQYF. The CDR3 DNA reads TGCAGCGGTACTAGCGATAGCACAGATACGCAGTATTTT.

CDR3 sequence (DNA): TGTGCCAGCAGCTTACCCGCCCCAACGCAGTATTTT. It translates to CASSLPAPTQYF. V is TRBV7-2 and J is TRBJ2-3; D not certain. V lost 2 bases, J lost 9 bases, and 9 bases lay in between. The CDR3 contains 12 residues. Looked up from germline, CDR1 is SGHTA and CDR2 is FQGNSA.

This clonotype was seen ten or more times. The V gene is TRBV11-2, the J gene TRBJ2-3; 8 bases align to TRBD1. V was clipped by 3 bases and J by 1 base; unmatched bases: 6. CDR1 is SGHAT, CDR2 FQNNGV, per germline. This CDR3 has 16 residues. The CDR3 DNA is TGTGCCAGCAGCTTGTCAGGGGGCAGCGGCACAGATACGCAGTATTTT. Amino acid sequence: CASSLSGGSGTDTQYF.

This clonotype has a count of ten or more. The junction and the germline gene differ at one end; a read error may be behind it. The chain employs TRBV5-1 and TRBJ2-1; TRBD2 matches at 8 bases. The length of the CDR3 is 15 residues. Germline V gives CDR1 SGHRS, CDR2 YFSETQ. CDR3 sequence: CASSLGGGSYNEQFF. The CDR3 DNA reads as TGTGCCAGCAGCTTGGGCGGGGGGTCTTACAATGAGCAGTTCTTC.

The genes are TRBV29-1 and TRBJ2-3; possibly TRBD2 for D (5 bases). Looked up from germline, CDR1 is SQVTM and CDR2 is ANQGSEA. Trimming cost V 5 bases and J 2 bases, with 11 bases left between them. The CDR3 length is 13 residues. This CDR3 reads CSVRRAITDTQYF. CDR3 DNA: TGCAGCGTTAGGCGGGCGATCACAGATACGCAGTATTTT.

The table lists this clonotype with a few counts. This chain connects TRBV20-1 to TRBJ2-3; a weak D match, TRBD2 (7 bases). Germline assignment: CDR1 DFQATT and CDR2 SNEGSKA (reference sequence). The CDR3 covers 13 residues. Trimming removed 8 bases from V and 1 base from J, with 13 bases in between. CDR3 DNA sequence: TGCAGTTGGGGGGGCCAAGGCACAGATACGCAGTATTTT. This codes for CSWGGQGTDTQYF.

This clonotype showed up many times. CDR3 nucleotides: TGCAGCGCCCGAGGGGTAGGGAGCCAAGAGACCCAGTACTTC. Translating it yields CSARGVGSQETQYF. This sequence joins TRBV29-1 and TRBJ2-5; perhaps D is TRBD1 or TRBD2 (5 bases each). The CDR3 loop spans 14 amino acids. Trimming removed 7 bases from V and 1 base from J, with 16 bases in between. Looked up from germline, CDR1 is SQVTM and CDR2 is ANQGSEA.

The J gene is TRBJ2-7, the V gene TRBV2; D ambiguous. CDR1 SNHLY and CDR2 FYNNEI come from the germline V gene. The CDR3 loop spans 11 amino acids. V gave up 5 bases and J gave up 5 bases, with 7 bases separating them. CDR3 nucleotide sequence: TGTGCCAGCAGTTATGTGGACGAGCAGTACTTC. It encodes CASSYVDEQYF.